Detailed here is one TCR beta chain. The antigen is unknown. The sample comes from a study of long-term antiretroviral therapy in people with HIV. At the survey level, the v3.0 immunoSEQ assay was run. Some clones are missing from TCRdb's copy, which holds only in-frame ones; the method was immunoSEQ multiplex PCR. The table has 45,000 to 50,000 clones, about 86% seen once. General study findings and limits: Narrower CDR3 length ranges marked HIV repertoires relative to controls. Pre-ART expanded clones dominated the repertoire at every time point.

Sequencing used unsorted PBMCs, obtained 0.8 years after starting antiretroviral therapy. This TCR was sampled from a woman younger than 30 with HIV.

The chain's CDR3 is CASSPGQEIYGYTF. In DNA form, the CDR3 reads TGTGCCAGCAGCCCGGGTCAAGAGATCTATGGCTACACCTTC. This chain uses TRBV5-4 with TRBJ1-2, with D uncertain. This CDR3 has 14 amino acids. Germline V lookup: CDR1 SGHNT, CDR2 YYREEE (reference sequence). The V end was cut by 4 bases, the J end by 4 bases, with 14 bases between.